The 32 T cell receptor beta chains below come from one sample, sequenced in a study of cytomegalovirus exposure and HLA in healthy donors. Vbeta (60) and Jbeta (13) primers were used in the PCR. Generated by immunoSEQ multiplex PCR, the TCRdb table keeps only in-frame clones and is missing some. The table for this sample gives about 140,000 clones. The specimen sequenced was PBMCs. These receptors all come from a woman aged 18-29 years in good health and CMV-seronegative.

The chain joins TRBV6-1 to TRBJ2-7; D is uncertain. V was trimmed by 7 bases and J by 8 bases, leaving 3 bases between them. CDR1 and CDR2 from the germline V gene are MNHNS and SASEGT. This CDR3 contains 8 residues. In nucleotides, the CDR3 is TGTGCCAGCAACAAGCAGTACTTC. This gives the protein CASNKQYF.

The chain employs TRBV4-1 and TRBJ1-1; TRBD1 might be the D (6 bases). Trimming took 6 bases from V and 1 from J, leaving 15 bases between them. Per the germline V gene, CDR1 is MGHRA and CDR2 is YSYEKL. This CDR3 has 15 residues. The CDR3 region has the DNA TGCGCCAGCAGTCAATCCGGGACACCGAACACTGAAGCTTTCTTT. It encodes CASSQSGTPNTEAFF.

The chain uses TRBV19 and TRBJ1-1; D might be TRBD1 (5 bases). The CDR3 sequence is 12 residues long. Germline-derived CDR1 and CDR2 are LNHDA and SQIVND (reference sequence). V lost 5 bases and J 6 bases, leaving 10 bases between the germline ends. The CDR3 loop reads CASSWGSPEAFF. The CDR3 DNA follows: TGTGCCAGTAGTTGGGGCAGCCCTGAAGCTTTCTTT.

This chain uses TRBV7-9 with TRBJ2-1; 11 bases map to TRBD2. The germline V gene has CDR1 SEHNR and CDR2 FQNEAQ (reference sequence). The CDR3 is 16 amino acids. V trimming: 6 bases; J trimming: 9 bases; junction bases outside the gene matches: 13. CDR3 protein: CASSPTSGRGVGEQFF. The DNA for the CDR3 is TGTGCCAGCAGTCCCACTAGCGGGAGAGGGGTCGGTGAGCAGTTCTTC.

This chain connects TRBV6-1 to TRBJ2-1, with TRBD2 matching 7 bases. V trimming: 2 bases; J trimming: 8 bases; junction bases outside the gene matches: 9. The CDR3 has 15 amino acids. CDR1 is MNHNS, CDR2 SASEGT, per germline. The CDR3 region has the DNA TGTGCCAGCAGTGAACTAGCGGAAGCCTTTTATGAGCAGTTCTTC. It yields the protein CASSELAEAFYEQFF.

The rearrangement uses TRBV19 and TRBJ2-2; 9 bases are a match to TRBD1. This CDR3 spans 15 amino acids. With V trimmed by 6 bases and J by 4 bases, 6 bases remained unmatched. Germline V gene sequence: CDR1 LNHDA, CDR2 SQIVND (reference sequence). This CDR3 is CASRQQGAGTGELFF. Written as DNA, the CDR3 is TGTGCCAGTAGGCAACAGGGGGCCGGCACCGGGGAGCTGTTTTTT.

The CDR3 nucleotides are TGTGCCAGCAGAACAGGAACAGGGGGTACGGATGAGCAGTTCTTC. This sequence encodes CASRTGTGGTDEQFF. V and J are TRBV6-1 and TRBJ2-1; 8 nucleotides align to TRBD1. Germline values: CDR1 MNHNS, CDR2 SASEGT. J lost 8 bases, V lost 6 bases, and 12 bases had no gene match. This CDR3 is 15 amino acids long.

The J gene is TRBJ2-2, the V gene TRBV5-1; 10 positions match TRBD2. The ends lost 4 bases at V and 4 bases at J; junction bases unmatched: 1. The length of the CDR3 is 14 residues. In germline, CDR1 is SGHRS, CDR2 YFSETQ. The CDR3 DNA is TGCGCCAGCAGCCCTAGCGGGAGCACCGGGGAGCTGTTTTTT. It is translated as CASSPSGSTGELFF.

The chain joins TRBV30 to TRBJ2-7, with 13 bases lining up with TRBD2. The CDR3 totals 17 residues. V trimming: 3 bases; J trimming: 5 bases; junction bases outside the gene matches: 13. Germline V CDR1 and CDR2: GTSNPN, SVGIG (reference sequence). CDR3 DNA sequence: TGTGCCTGGAGCCCCCCCCGCGGACTAGCGGGAGTCCACGAGCAGTACTTC. Translation: CAWSPPRGLAGVHEQYF.

The V and J genes are TRBV5-1 and TRBJ2-3, with 7 bases matching TRBD1. Losses at the gene ends were 0 bases for V and 3 bases for J; bases not matched to a gene: 7. This CDR3 comprises 16 residues. The germline V gene has CDR1 SGHRS and CDR2 YFSETQ. Here the CDR3 DNA reads TGCGCCAGCAGCTTGGCTGGTTCGGGACAGACAGATACGCAGTATTTT. Its translation is CASSLAGSGQTDTQYF.

This chain links TRBV21-1 with TRBJ2-3; the D call in the table, TRBD2, was not verified against the DNA. TRBV21-1 is an annotated pseudogene. There are 16 residues in the CDR3. CDR3 in amino acids: CASRPSGTNGTDTQYF. CDR3 coding DNA: TGTGCCAGCAGGCCTAGCGGGACTAACGGCACAGATACGCAGTATTTT.

The J gene is TRBJ2-2, the V gene TRBV5-5, with TRBD1 matching over 7 bases. Germline lookup yields CDR1 SGHKS and CDR2 YYEKEE (reference sequence). The V segment lost 0 bases and the J segment 3 bases; nucleotides outside the gene matches: 2. The CDR3 is 15 residues long. The CDR3 reads CASSLGQGDTGELFF. In nucleotides, the CDR3 is TGTGCCAGCAGCTTGGGGCAGGGGGACACCGGGGAGCTGTTTTTT.

The V and J genes are TRBV6-1 and TRBJ1-4, with D possibly TRBD1 on 5 matching bases. The CDR3 extends over 14 amino acids. Germline V gene lookup returns CDR1 MNHNS and CDR2 SASEGT. V was clipped by 3 bases and J by 8 bases, with 13 bases between them. CDR3 in amino acids: CASSDWGVGEKLFF. The CDR3 DNA is TGTGCCAGCAGTGATTGGGGGGTAGGGGAAAAACTGTTTTTT.

The chain employs TRBV6-5 and TRBJ2-3; 10 bases match TRBD2. The CDR3 contains 15 residues. Germline loops: CDR1 MNHEY, CDR2 SVGAGI. Losses at the gene ends were 6 bases for V and 1 base for J; bases not matched to a gene: 4. The CDR3 spells CASRTGLAGTDTQYF. CDR3 coding DNA: TGTGCCAGCAGGACCGGACTAGCGGGCACAGATACGCAGTATTTT.

The V and J genes are TRBV28 and TRBJ1-2; the D is unclear. Germline V gene sequence: CDR1 MDHEN, CDR2 SYDVKM. The CDR3 has 13 amino acids. Trimming left V 3 bases short and J 3 bases short, with 8 bases between. CDR3 residues: CASSFYSDYGYTF. In nucleotides, the CDR3 is TGTGCCAGCAGTTTTTATTCTGACTATGGCTACACCTTC.

This clone is medium-sized by frequency. The rearrangement uses TRBV6-4 and TRBJ2-3; D may be TRBD2 (6 bases). V was clipped by 4 bases and J by 0 bases, with 11 bases between them. Germline assignment: CDR1 MRHNA and CDR2 SNTAGT. The CDR3 extends over 15 amino acids. CDR3 DNA sequence: TGTGCCAGCAGTGTCGGCGGGGCTAGCACAGATACGCAGTATTTT. Its protein is CASSVGGASTDTQYF.

For the CDR3, the DNA is TGTGCCAGCAGTTTCCAAGGACAGGAGAACACTGAAGCTTTCTTT. Translated: CASSFQGQENTEAFF. The chain is built from TRBV2 and TRBJ1-1, with 7 bases fitting TRBD1. Germline V gives CDR1 SNHLY, CDR2 FYNNEI. The CDR3 consists of 15 residues. Trimming took 5 bases from V and 1 from J; bases not matched to a gene: 7.

The chain employs TRBV9 and TRBJ2-1, with no clear D. The CDR3 extends over 15 amino acids. V was shortened by 2 bases and J by 0 bases, with 9 bases between the two germline ends. Germline V gives CDR1 SGDLS, CDR2 YYNGEE. The chain's CDR3 is CASSVSTSSYNEQFF. The CDR3 DNA follows: TGTGCCAGCAGCGTCTCCACGAGCTCCTACAATGAGCAGTTCTTC.

The chain couples TRBV28 to TRBJ1-1; 8 bases are a match to TRBD1. Germline-derived CDR1 and CDR2 are MDHEN and SYDVKM. This CDR3 has 17 residues. The V segment lost 1 base and the J segment 4 bases; nucleotides outside the gene matches: 11. CDR3 residues: CASSLFFRAGGSTEAFF. The CDR3 coding sequence is TGTGCCAGCAGTTTATTTTTCAGGGCAGGGGGCAGCACTGAAGCTTTCTTT.

This chain joins TRBV5-1 and TRBJ1-1, with D perhaps TRBD1 (6 bases). V gave up 3 bases and J gave up 3 bases, with 15 bases separating them. The CDR3 totals 15 residues. CDR1 is SGHRS, CDR2 YFSETQ, per germline. This chain's CDR3 is CASSSTGFEDTEAFF. DNA for the CDR3: TGCGCCAGCAGCTCAACAGGGTTTGAAGACACTGAAGCTTTCTTT.

The chain is built from TRBV30 and TRBJ2-1; perhaps TRBD2 as D (5 bases). V was cut by 5 bases and J by 0 bases, with 8 bases left in between. The germline CDR1 and CDR2 sequences are GTSNPN and SVGIG (reference sequence). This CDR3 is built from 13 residues. CDR3 sequence (DNA): TGTGCCTGGGGACTGAGCTCCTACAATGAGCAGTTCTTC. The encoded protein is CAWGLSSYNEQFF. Variable domain in full (rest from reference TRBV30 and TRBJ2-1): SQTIHQWPATLVQPVGSPLSLECTVEGTSNPNLYWYRQAAGRGLQLLFYSVGIGQISSEVPQNLSASRPQDRQFILSSKKLLLSDSGFYLCAWGLSSYNEQFFGPGTRLTVL.

The rearrangement uses TRBV27 and TRBJ2-1; D may be TRBD1 (6 bases). CDR1 is MNHEY and CDR2 is SMNVEV in the germline V gene (reference sequence). V was pared by 4 bases and J by 0 bases, with 25 bases between. The CDR3 has 20 amino acids. CDR3: CASSSRKQGGGPYSYNEQFF. Here the CDR3 DNA reads TGTGCCAGCAGTTCCCGGAAACAGGGTGGGGGTCCCTACTCCTACAATGAGCAGTTCTTC.

J is TRBJ1-2 and V is TRBV30; no clear D. Germline CDR1 and CDR2: GTSNPN and SVGIG (reference sequence). The CDR3 is 12 residues long. V was pared by 6 bases and J by 3 bases, with 11 bases between. This CDR3 reads CACNIAHYGYTF. The CDR3 region has the DNA TGTGCCTGTAACATCGCACACTATGGCTACACCTTC.

Written as DNA, the CDR3 is TGCAGCGTGGGAGGGACTAGCGCCAACTACGAGCAGTACTTC. The encoded protein is CSVGGTSANYEQYF. The gene calls are TRBV29-1 and TRBJ2-5; 10 positions match TRBD2. The J call could be wrong; TRBJ2-7 is a better fit for the DNA end. The V gene's germline CDR1 is SQVTM and CDR2 ANQGSEA. The CDR3 is 14 amino acids.

This chain connects TRBV5-8 to TRBJ1-4, with D perhaps TRBD1 (5 bases). With 2 bases removed from V and 4 bases from J, the gap between germline ends came to 12 bases. Germline V gives CDR1 SGHTS, CDR2 YDEGEE. The CDR3 is 15 residues long. CDR3 sequence (DNA): TGTGCCAGCAGCTTTGGCAGGGAAAATAATGAAAAACTGTTTTTT. Its protein is CASSFGRENNEKLFF.

This chain connects TRBV4-2 to TRBJ2-7; TRBD2 agrees at 11 bases. V was clipped by 5 bases and J by 1 base; unmatched bases: 4. Per germline, CDR1 LGHNA and CDR2 YNFKEQ. The CDR3 has 15 amino acids. In nucleotides, the CDR3 is TGTGCCAGCAGCGAGACTAGCGGGGAGTCCTACGAGCAGTACTTC. Translated, it gives CASSETSGESYEQYF.

The chain links TRBV7-9 to TRBJ2-3; 10 nucleotides agree with TRBD2. The CDR3 is 15 amino acids. The germline V gene has CDR1 SEHNR and CDR2 FQNEAQ (reference sequence). V lost 2 bases to trimming and J lost 4 bases; unmatched junction nucleotides: 3. CDR3 residues: CASSLTAGGADTQYF. CDR3 coding DNA: TGTGCCAGCAGCTTAACAGCGGGGGGGGCAGATACGCAGTATTTT.

The chain has TRBV5-1 and TRBJ2-1; D not resolved. Per germline, CDR1 SGHRS and CDR2 YFSETQ. Between the trimmed V and J ends, which lost 0 bases and 2 bases, there was a span of 9 bases. CDR3 length equals 15 residues. This chain's CDR3 is CASSLAPGTYNEQFF. CDR3 nucleotide sequence: TGCGCCAGCAGCTTGGCCCCAGGCACCTACAATGAGCAGTTCTTC.

The genes are TRBV18 and TRBJ1-3; D remains ambiguous. The CDR3 is made up of 13 amino acids. V was pared by 6 bases and J by 8 bases, with 14 bases between. The germline V gene encodes CDR1 KGHSH and CDR2 LQKENI. CDR3 amino acids: CASSPGILDTIYF. The CDR3, as DNA: TGTGCCAGCTCTCCGGGGATACTTGACACCATATATTTT.

This chain's CDR3 is CAWRTGRVTEAFF. CDR3 DNA: TGTGCCTGGCGGACAGGGCGGGTCACTGAAGCTTTCTTT. The chain joins TRBV30 to TRBJ1-1; 8 nucleotides align to TRBD1. CDR3 length: 13 amino acids. V trimming: 5 bases; J trimming: 4 bases; junction bases outside the gene matches: 6. From germline, CDR1 is GTSNPN and CDR2 SVGIG (reference sequence).

The chain carries TRBV27 and TRBJ1-2; 8 bases line up with TRBD1. The V gene's germline CDR1 is MNHEY and CDR2 SMNVEV (reference sequence). V was clipped by 4 bases and J by 5 bases; unmatched bases: 18. The CDR3 contains 18 residues. As DNA, the CDR3 is TGTGCCAGCAGTTCACCCCCGTCAGGGGGCGTCCTTGGGTATGGCTACACCTTC. Its translation is CASSSPPSGGVLGYGYTF.

The V gene is TRBV19, the J gene TRBJ1-3; D uncertain. The CDR3 sequence is 15 residues long. Deletions cut 6 bases from V and 4 bases from J, with 16 bases between. Per the germline V gene, CDR1 is LNHDA and CDR2 is SQIVND (reference sequence). Here the CDR3 reads CASSLLAVSGNTIYF. CDR3 sequence (DNA): TGTGCCAGTAGCCTCTTAGCTGTCTCGGGAAACACCATATATTTT. Based on the CDR3 plus reference TRBV19 and TRBJ1-3, the full variable domain is DGGITQSPKYLFRKEGQNVTLSCEQNLNHDAMYWYRQDPGQGLRLIYYSQIVNDFQKGDIAEGYSVSREKKESFPLTVTSAQKNPTAFYLCASSLLAVSGNTIYFGEGSWLTVV.